This entry lists 17 T cell receptor beta chains sequenced from one sample in a study of blood T cell repertoires in COVID-19. The data were produced by immunoSEQ multiplex PCR, yet TCRdb's version contains in-frame clones alone and is incomplete. The table lists about 88,000 clones, approximately 91% of them singletons, with 2.9% in the top ten. The sample was peripheral blood. The receptors originated from a woman at least 80 years old with acute or convalescent COVID-19.

The CDR3: CAISEEAGARMGGYTF. The CDR3 DNA follows: TGTGCCATCAGTGAGGAGGCGGGGGCCAGGATGGGAGGCTACACCTTC. The genes are TRBV10-3 and TRBJ1-2, with D possibly TRBD1 on 6 matching bases. CDR1 ENHRY and CDR2 SYGVKD come from the germline V gene. The CDR3 has 16 amino acids. The germline V and J ends were trimmed by 2 bases and 8 bases, with 21 bases remaining between them.

The chain is built from TRBV15 and TRBJ2-5; D call uncertain. Germline CDR1 is LNHNV and CDR2 is YYDKDF (reference sequence). There are 11 residues in the CDR3. V lost 8 bases, J lost 6 bases, and 10 bases lay in between. CDR3 loop: CATANEKTQYF. CDR3 in DNA: TGTGCCACCGCTAACGAAAAGACCCAGTACTTC.

This rearrangement joins TRBV13 to TRBJ1-2; a possible D gene is TRBD1 (5 bases). Germline CDR1 and CDR2: PRHDT and FYEKMQ (reference sequence). Between the trimmed V and J ends, which lost 3 bases and 7 bases, there was a span of 12 bases. This CDR3 region has 13 residues. The DNA of the CDR3 is TGTGCCAGCAGCTTCGGCCAGGGTGGTGGCTACACCTTC. Translating it yields CASSFGQGGGYTF.

The chain links TRBV27 to TRBJ1-5; maybe TRBD1 (6 bases). V lost 0 bases, J lost 7 bases, and 10 bases lay in between. Germline CDR1 reads MNHEY; CDR2 reads SMNVEV (reference sequence). This CDR3 spans 14 amino acids. CDR3 DNA: TGTGCCAGCAGTTTATCGAGGGGGTGGCAGCCCCAGCATTTT. Residues: CASSLSRGWQPQHF.

V is TRBV5-4 and J is TRBJ2-3; TRBD2 aligns across 7 bases. This CDR3 has 14 residues. The junction had 5 bases not matched to a gene; V was cut back by 5 bases and J by 2 bases. CDR1 and CDR2 (germline): SGHNT, YYREEE (reference sequence). The DNA of the CDR3 is TGTGCCAGCAGTCGGGGGGAACCCACAGATACGCAGTATTTT. This gives the protein CASSRGEPTDTQYF.

The rearrangement links TRBV4-2 to TRBJ1-1, with 9 nucleotides matching TRBD1. Trimming cost V 0 bases and J 0 bases; bases outside gene matches: 8. The CDR3 contains 18 residues. Per the germline V gene, CDR1 is LGHNA and CDR2 is YNFKEQ. CDR3 sequence (DNA): TGTGCCAGCAGCCAAGATACAGGGGGCATTCAACTGAACACTGAAGCTTTCTTT. This codes for CASSQDTGGIQLNTEAFF.

V is TRBV4-2 and J is TRBJ1-6, with TRBD1 matching over 10 bases. CDR3 length: 17 residues. Germline V gene data show CDR1 as LGHNA and CDR2 as YNFKEQ. V dropped 4 bases and J dropped 8; count of bases not matched to a gene: 11. The CDR3 sequence is CASSPSTGGALHSPLHF. DNA of the CDR3: TGTGCCAGCAGCCCCTCGACAGGGGGCGCGTTACATTCACCCCTCCACTTT.

This clone was found once. V is TRBV18 and J is TRBJ1-6, with TRBD1 matching 7 bases. V gave up 6 bases and J gave up 8 bases; unmatched junction bases: 7. This CDR3 comprises 14 residues. In germline, CDR1 is KGHSH, CDR2 LQKENI. The CDR3 DNA reads TGTGCCAGCTCCCGGTCCAGGGGGGATTCACCCCTCCACTTT. Translation gives CASSRSRGDSPLHF.

The chain has TRBV2 and TRBJ1-2, with 7 bases aligning to TRBD1. This CDR3 comprises 17 residues. The V gene end was trimmed by 11 bases and the J gene end by 4 bases; junction bases not matched to a gene: 22. Looked up from germline, CDR1 is SNHLY and CDR2 is FYNNEI. CDR3 sequence: CAARGATRLAMGYGYTF. CDR3 nucleotide sequence: TGTGCCGCCAGGGGGGCGACCCGATTGGCCATGGGCTATGGCTACACCTTC.

CDR3 residues: CASSKGQGYEQYF. In DNA form, the CDR3 reads TGTGCCAGCAGCAAAGGACAGGGCTACGAGCAGTACTTC. The genes are TRBV7-8 and TRBJ2-7, with 8 positions matching TRBD1. V dropped 5 bases and J dropped 3; count of bases not matched to a gene: 3. CDR1 and CDR2 (germline): SGHVS, FQNEAQ. The CDR3 sequence is 13 residues long.

The rearrangement uses TRBV7-2 and TRBJ1-2, with 8 bases lining up with TRBD1. CDR3 length: 15 residues. CDR1 and CDR2 (germline): SGHTA, FQGNSA. J lost 3 bases, V lost 5 bases, and 8 bases had no gene match. The CDR3, as DNA: TGTGCCAGCAGCCCCGGGACAGGTGTTCACTATGGCTACACCTTC. This encodes CASSPGTGVHYGYTF. Filled out from reference TRBV7-2 and TRBJ1-2, the complete variable domain reads GAGVSQSPSNKVTEKGKDVELRCDPISGHTALYWYRQSLGQGLEFLIYFQGNSAPDKSGLPSDRFSAERTGGSVSTLTIQRTQQEDSAVYLCASSPGTGVHYGYTFGSGTRLTVV.

The chain carries TRBV7-2 and TRBJ2-5, with a weak D call TRBD2 (6 bases). V dropped 4 bases and J dropped 2 bases, with 14 bases sitting between them. CDR1 is SGHTA and CDR2 is FQGNSA in the germline V gene. CDR3 length: 15 residues. The CDR3: CASSSVAGPQETQYF. The CDR3 coding sequence is TGTGCCAGCAGCTCGGTCGCGGGACCACAAGAGACCCAGTACTTC. The full variable domain, in which reference TRBV7-2 and TRBJ2-5 provide the parts outside the CDR3, is GAGVSQSPSNKVTEKGKDVELRCDPISGHTALYWYRQSLGQGLEFLIYFQGNSAPDKSGLPSDRFSAERTGGSVSTLTIQRTQQEDSAVYLCASSSVAGPQETQYFGPGTRLLVL.

This clone has just one count. The chain links TRBV2 to TRBJ2-3, with 7 bases lining up with TRBD2. Germline CDR1 and CDR2: SNHLY and FYNNEI. This CDR3 spans 12 amino acids. V was clipped by 7 bases and J by 14 bases; unmatched bases: 12. CDR3 bases: TGTGCCAGCAAGGGTAGCGGGCCCCTGACGTATTTT. This codes for CASKGSGPLTYF.

The genes are TRBV21-1 and TRBJ2-2; the table's D call TRBD1 went unverified against the DNA. TRBV21-1 is tagged as a pseudogene. The CDR3 runs to 14 residues. CDR3 region: CASFRHLNTGELFF. CDR3 in DNA: TGTGCCAGCTTCCGACACTTGAACACCGGGGAGCTGTTTTTT.

This clone was seen a handful of times. This rearrangement joins TRBV29-1 to TRBJ2-1; no definite D call. The CDR3 consists of 12 residues. V shed 7 bases and J shed 6 bases, with 13 bases lying between them. Germline CDR1 reads SQVTM; CDR2 reads ANQGSEA. The CDR3: CSAEYSLNEQFF. The CDR3 DNA reads as TGCAGCGCCGAGTACAGCCTCAATGAGCAGTTCTTC.

The rearrangement joins TRBV27 to TRBJ2-3; 11 positions agree with TRBD2. This CDR3 contains 17 residues. V trimming: 4 bases; J trimming: 1 base; junction bases outside the gene matches: 7. From germline, CDR1 is MNHEY and CDR2 SMNVEV (reference sequence). The CDR3 sequence is CASSSLAGGPGTDTQYF. CDR3 in DNA: TGTGCCAGCAGTTCTCTAGCGGGAGGCCCCGGCACAGATACGCAGTATTTT.

The rearrangement joins TRBV29-1 to TRBJ1-2; weak D call: TRBD1 (6 bases). The germline CDR1 and CDR2 sequences are SQVTM and ANQGSEA. The CDR3 contains 12 residues. Trimming took 7 bases from V and 2 from J, leaving 11 bases between them. DNA of the CDR3: TGCAGCGGAGAAACAGGGAACTATGGCTACACCTTC. Its protein product is CSGETGNYGYTF.